This T cell receptor (beta chain) derives from a study of shared clonotypes between healthy human individuals (dated by TCRdb to the early 2020s). Regarding the study in general: Three men and a couple of women, aged 18 to 49 years, made up the cohort. For each donor, CD4 naive and CD4 memory were each run on three plates, CD8 naive on two plates, and CD8 memory on one plate. Per donor, leukapheresis produced somewhere between about 0.94 and 9 billion PBMCs. To estimate repertoire size and how much clonotype sharing occurs between individuals, the study deeply sequenced the blood TCR repertoires of 4 to 6 healthy adults. Different laboratories and diverse techniques were used to prepare libraries and sequence TCR repertoires, to increase sequencing depth and limit assay-specific biases.

From a lookup of the germline V gene, CDR1 and CDR2 are MDHEN and SYDVKM. There are 16 amino acids in the CDR3, from cysteine to phenylalanine inclusive. The read is trimmed to its CDR3 DNA, 48 bases read in frame from base 1. V has 3 bases trimmed and J has 3 bases trimmed; junction bases matching no gene number 8. The study at large found these results: Sampling was restricted to blood, and TCR repertoires in tissues likely differ from the TCR repertoires found in blood. The small number of donors limited the genetic and exposure-history diversity represented. Naive subsets generally had larger estimated clonotype richness than memory subsets did. Higher generation probabilities were observed for clonotypes shared by all four sorted-subset donors than for non-shared clonotypes. Based on pairwise subsampling, the degree of clonotype sharing among donors was expected to be affected by sequencing depth. Rarefaction of sorted-subset datasets indicated incomplete sequencing despite the large sequencing depth. Roughly 5.2% of naive CD4, approximately 3.7% of naive CD8, around 2.3% of memory CD4, and 0.4% of memory CD8 clonotypes were shared across a few donors.

For the CD8 naive samples, CD45RO-negative cells were positively selected for CCR7, yielding a CD45RA+CCR7+ population from which TemRA cells were excluded. The donors were healthy, HIV-negative adults who had no recently reported acute infections or vaccinations. Every donor was a Caucasian adult residing in Nashville, Tennessee, USA. Blood was obtained by leukapheresis, after which PBMCs were separated by Ficoll-Histopaque density gradient centrifugation and cryopreserved in liquid nitrogen vapor phase. Analytical flow cytometry was used to check the purity and quantity of each magnetically sorted T cell population. From each sorted fraction, genomic DNA was isolated and quantified by UV absorbance on a Nanodrop 2000c. As concerns this clone: Its recognized antigen is unknown. Base qualities were left out, and no much larger clone turns up one base away.

TCR CDR3 regions were amplified from genomic DNA by multiplex PCR using the deep immunoSEQ assay. For each cell subset, the extracted genomic DNA was distributed evenly across all wells of several immunoSEQ 96-well plates, and each plate served as one replicate. Each replicate PCR for sorted subsets received about 200 ng genomic DNA, equal to 28,000 or so T cell genomes. Purified libraries were measured with a Qubit 3.0 fluorometer, size-checked on a Bioanalyzer 2100, and measured again with the KAPA Library Quantification kit. Each immunoSEQ 96-well plate was sequenced on its own single-read 150-cycle Illumina NextSeq 550 flow cell. The original pipeline was this. Because the immunoSEQ output held only junctional sequences and lacked quality scores, the filtering could not match the filtering applied to full-length reads. Sequences were annotated with PyIR, a Python wrapper for IgBLAST v1.9, using IMGT germline references to assign V/J genes and CDR3. Reads were removed for weak V/J assignments (E-value above 1e-6), missing CDR3, stop codons, out-of-frame junctions, or ambiguous translated residues. V3J clonotypes were defined as sequences sharing the same inferred V gene, J gene, and CDR3 amino acid sequence. Percentage overlap between repertoires was computed as shared unique clonotypes divided by the size of the smaller repertoire. RTK rarefaction, the Chao1 estimator, and Recon v2.1 estimates of unobserved clonotypes were used to assess repertoire richness. Generation probabilities for all TCRbeta clonotypes obtained by the gDNA method from four donors were computed using OLGA. The clones in this table, taken by TCRdb from immuneACCESS, are in-frame only. Not every clone is retained; where verified, under half of the shortfall comes from an unresolved V gene, and the cause of the rest is unknown. That table gives V, J and clone size, and the DNA gave D and trimming. The sample table holds around 1,900,000 clones, of which approximately 92% were seen once. The ten most abundant clones make up about 1.7% of the sample.

The sequence links TRBV28 to TRBJ2-3; 8 bases in between match TRBD2. This clonotype originated in a man aged 18 to 29 in good health. Some clones in this sample may be carry-over from other donors' samples. Sequenced material: naive CD8+ T cells from PBMCs. This sample's cell subset or site label indicates: CD45RA+CCR7+. The CDR3 protein sequence reads: CASSFSLAGETDTQYF. The DNA reads TGTGCCAGCAGTTTTAGCCTAGCGGGTGAGACAGATACGCAGTATTTT. With the rest looked up from the reference TRBV28 and TRBJ2-3 genes rather than sequenced, the full variable domain is DVKVTQSSRYLVKRTGEKVFLECVQDMDHENMFWYRQDPGLGLRLIYFSYDVKMKEKGDIPEGYSVSREKKERFSLILESASTNQTSMYLCASSFSLAGETDTQYFGPGTRLTVL.